The following is a TCR beta chain sequence with its context. This receptor's antigen is unknown. One base away there is no much larger clone; base qualities are not given. The data were taken from a study of blood T cell repertoires in COVID-19 (dated by TCRdb to 2018 to 2021). Background for the entire study: Collaborator samples came from the United States, Italy and Spain and covered acute and convalescent phases of COVID-19. Samples came from the ongoing ImmuneRACE study (first 160 participants) plus 1,254 subjects from 6 global collaborators. The sample metadata nearly always contained a de-identified subject ID, COVID-19 status, age in years and sex. The prospective study material was composed of cDNA or gDNA derived from T cells, B-cell-depleted T cells, or PBMCs. The repertoires were made available in a free public database intended to serve as a resource for research on the immune response to SARS-CoV-2. Where HLA class I and class II types were available, the types were taken from metadata supplied by the sample provider, not from assay-based typing. Subjects who had been exposed to COVID-19, were actively infected with it, or had recovered from it provided the deeply sampled blood TCRbeta repertoires that made up the dataset. Findings and caveats that apply to the study as a whole: The amount of clinical and demographic metadata varied by source and participant and was provided uncurated.

Each collaborating institution followed its own protocols to collect whole blood in K2EDTA tubes. For TCRbeta analysis, collaborator samples were shipped as frozen whole blood, as isolated PBMCs, or as DNA extracted from either sample type. The immunoSEQ Assay, a bias-controlled multiplex PCR, was used to amplify TCRbeta CDR3 regions from genomic DNA. The published analysis was carried out like this. The number of nucleated cells in each sample was estimated from the amplification of reference gene primers within the assay. Sequence reads were collapsed and filtered to measure the absolute abundance of every unique TCRbeta CDR3 rearrangement. For each sample, productive Simpson clonality was calculated as the square root of Simpson's diversity index over productive rearrangements. TCRdb retrieved this table from immuneACCESS and kept in-frame rearrangements only. Not all clones are present; in checked studies, unresolved V genes account for under half, and no reason is known for the remainder. The DNA gave D and trimming, while V, J and clone size come from that table. For this sample there are 100,000 to 150,000 clones; 85% to 90% appear just once. The ten largest account for 30% of the sample.

Trimming leaves V shorter by 4 bases and J shorter by 4 bases, with the junction holding 6 bases beyond the gene matches. Per the germline V gene, MDHEN is the CDR1 and SYDVKM is the CDR2. The CDR3 spans 16 residues, from the cysteine through the phenylalanine. Of the read, only the CDR3 DNA is kept; its 48 bases are in frame from base 1. The TCR sequence derives from a woman in her 70s with acute or convalescent COVID-19. The rearrangement combines TRBV28 with TRBJ2-1; 11 central bases correspond to TRBD2. Material: peripheral blood. The CDR3 region: CASSSSSGGPYNEQFF. At the DNA level, the sequence is TGTGCCAGCAGTTCTTCTAGCGGGGGGCCTTACAATGAGCAGTTCTTC.